This TCR beta chain emerged from a study of OX40 agonist ivuxolimab in advanced cancers. Study-wide results and caveats: In the expanded peripheral T cells, antigen specificity was never determined. Averaging showed that CD8+ T cells had more expanded clones than CD4+ did. At 0.1 to 3.0 mg/kg, clonal expansion of CD4+ and CD8+ blood T cells had occurred by week 6.

Enrollment shut out patients with autoimmune disease history or systemic immunosuppression. With 6 bases clipped from V and 0 bases from J, the junction kept 9 bases outside the gene matches. The CDR3 spans 16 residues. Germline V lookup: CDR1 MNHEY, CDR2 SMNVEV (reference sequence). A word on this clone: As yet, its antigen is unknown.

Profiling relied on immunoSEQ multiplex PCR, and the TCRdb table lists in-frame clones only, not all of them. The sample contains fewer than 70,000 clones, roughly nine tenths of which appear only once. The receptor was isolated from an adult with an advanced solid tumor such as melanoma, head and neck, liver or kidney cancer. The sample in question was CD4+ or CD8+ T cells sorted from blood, obtained in a trial of the OX40 agonist ivuxolimab. The chain is built from TRBV27 and TRBJ2-7, with TRBD2 identical over 9 bases. The CDR3 loop is CASRDPSGMDSYEQYF. CDR3 sequence (DNA): TGTGCCAGCAGGGACCCTAGCGGGATGGACTCCTACGAGCAGTACTTC.